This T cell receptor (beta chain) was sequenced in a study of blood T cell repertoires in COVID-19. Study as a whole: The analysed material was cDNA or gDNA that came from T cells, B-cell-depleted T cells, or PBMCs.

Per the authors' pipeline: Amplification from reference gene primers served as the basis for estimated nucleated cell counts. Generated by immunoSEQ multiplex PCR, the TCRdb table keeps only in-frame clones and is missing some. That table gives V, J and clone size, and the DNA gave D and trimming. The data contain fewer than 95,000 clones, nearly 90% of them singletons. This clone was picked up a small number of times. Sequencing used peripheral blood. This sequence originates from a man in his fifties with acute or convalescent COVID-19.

CDR3 amino acids: CASSGLSYEQYF. The CDR3 coding sequence is TGTGCCAGCAGCGGTCTATCCTACGAGCAGTACTTC. This chain uses TRBV11-1 with TRBJ2-7; unclear D gene. V lost 5 bases, J lost 1 base, and 6 bases lay in between. Germline values: CDR1 SGHAT, CDR2 FQDESV (reference sequence). The CDR3 is 12 amino acids.